This T cell receptor (beta chain) was recovered during a study of OX40 agonist ivuxolimab in advanced cancers. Study at large: With a range of roughly 20 to 80, age averaged roughly 60 years, and about 80% were male.

This clone was seen a single time. Here immunoSEQ multiplex PCR was the method, and the copy in TCRdb shows in-frame clones only, minus some. The sample shows nearly 25,000 clones, around three quarters of them seen only once. Sequenced material: CD4+ or CD8+ T cells sorted from blood, taken in a trial of the OX40 agonist ivuxolimab. This clonotype originated in an adult with an advanced solid tumor such as melanoma, head and neck, liver or kidney cancer.

CDR3 sequence: CASSTGTTLGSYTF. CDR3 coding DNA: TGTGCCAGCAGCACAGGGACGACGCTGGGAAGCTACACCTTC. The rearrangement links TRBV7-9 to TRBJ1-2; D is possibly TRBD1 (6 bases). The CDR3 totals 14 residues. Germline V gene sequence: CDR1 SEHNR, CDR2 FQNEAQ (reference sequence). The V gene lost 5 bases and the J gene lost 9 bases, with 19 bases spanning the gap.